This TCR beta chain was recovered during a study of cytomegalovirus exposure and HLA in healthy donors (dated by TCRdb to about 2017). Background for the entire study: A later analysis indicated that the roughly 120 validation repertoires were generated on the platform also employed for the approximately 670 repertoires of the first cohort. The aim of the study was to test whether cataloging public T cell receptors could identify signatures of past pathogen exposure. Besides the first cohort of around 700 subjects, a separate validation cohort made up of 90 to 150 different subjects was used. To predict cytomegalovirus infection status, the study combined high-throughput TCR immunosequencing, statistical association of individual TCRs with disease status, and machine learning.

Donors formed part of the validation cohort, which comprised 120 subjects and was distinct from the first cohort of several hundred subjects. As concerns this clone: Its target antigen remains unknown. Base qualities are not recorded, but no much larger clone differs from it by a single base.

The library was obtained by the immunoSEQ multiplex PCR assay. As for the original processing: A statistical classification framework was built to diagnose cytomegalovirus status from the catalog of TCR beta chain sequences. The source is immuneACCESS, and TCRdb retained only in-frame sequences with V and J called. Part of the clones is not carried over; for the studies checked, unresolved V genes explain less than half of this, and the remainder is unexplained. V and J calls plus clone size are reproduced from that table; the DNA served to infer D and trimming. Recorded for this sample are over 200,000 clones; 85% to 90% of them occurred a single time. The ten top clones hold roughly 3% of the sample. CDR1 and CDR2, per the germline V gene (reference sequence), are SEHNR and FQNEAQ. Trimming at the junction amounts to 5 bases on V and 1 base on J, and the germline ends lie 15 bases apart. The CDR3 has 15 amino acids, counting the end cysteine and phenylalanine. The DNA shown is the 45-base CDR3, in frame from base 1.

What the authors observed across the whole study: All 120 or so repertoires were used to score co-occurrence in the validation cohort in a later analysis, because that analysis had no HLA typing for the cohort. The authors suggested that the approach could potentially be extended to other disease states and immunological phenotypes. A later analysis found that TCRs clustered in the first cohort also tended to co-occur in the 120 validation repertoires, with 94% of cluster scores above 0. While some public TCRs were present in many individuals, most TCR sequences turned up only very rarely across donors. In vitro tests confirmed that a few of the cytomegalovirus-associated TCR beta chains recognize cytomegalovirus antigens. In the study, around 150 TCR beta chains were listed as associated with cytomegalovirus. The classifier was reported to diagnose cytomegalovirus status with high specificity and sensitivity in both the original and validation cohorts.

The V and J genes are TRBV7-9 and TRBJ2-7; D gene: possibly TRBD2, on 5 matching bases. The TCR sequence derives from a woman between 18 and 29 years old in good health and CMV-seronegative. The sequencing input was PBMCs. The CDR3 reads as follows: CASSREGPLSYEQYF. The DNA sequence reads TGTGCCAGCAGCCGTGAGGGTCCGCTTTCCTACGAGCAGTACTTC. Full variable domain (CDR3 extended with the reference TRBV7-9 and TRBJ2-7 proteins): DTGVSQNPRHKITKRGQNVTFRCDPISEHNRLYWYRQTLGQGPEFLTYFQNEAQLEKSRLLSDRFSAERPKGSFSTLEIQRTEQGDSAMYLCASSREGPLSYEQYFGPGTRLTVT.